This T cell receptor beta chain derives from a study of identical twins. Each CDR3 protein is one row after TCRdb ran MiXCR on the 5' RACE reads. The sample has approximately 210,000 distinct CDR3 sequences; 5% to 7% are singletons. These same records also appear under a second study, on T cells expressing NK-cell markers. From that second work: Six of the donors carried dominant NKG2C+ clonotypes that took up 1.0-7.0% of their CD8+ T cells.

What was sequenced was CD8+ T cells sorted from blood. This TCR was recovered from a woman aged 18-35 years in good health.

The CDR3 is CASSQDRSGPARGELFF. CDR3 bases: TGCGCCAGCAGCCAAGATCGTAGCGGGCCTGCTCGGGGGGAGCTGTTTTTT. V gene TRBV4-3 combines with J gene TRBJ2-2; 7 bases map to TRBD2. The CDR3 length is 17 residues. Germline assignment: CDR1 LGHNA and CDR2 YSLEER. J lost 8 bases, V lost 0 bases, and 12 bases had no gene match.